The rows below give T cell receptor beta chains drawn from one sample of a study of identical twins. MiXCR, applied by TCRdb to the 5' RACE reads, yields one record per CDR3 protein. The sample has approximately 630,000 distinct CDR3 sequences; roughly 7.2% are singletons. These data were likewise used in another study, on yellow fever vaccine responses in identical twins.

The material sequenced was PBMCs. These TCRs come from a woman between 18 and 29 years old in good health. The CDR3 runs from the conserved cysteine through the conserved F or W.

j_call	v_call	cdr3_aa
TRBJ2-1	TRBV29-1	CSVEPSAANEQFF
TRBJ2-3	TRBV29-1	CSAKLAGGSDTQYF
TRBJ2-3	TRBV6-4	CASSSTSGSTDTQYF
TRBJ2-7	TRBV4-1	CASSQDRWDKTEQYF
TRBJ1-1	TRBV5-1	CASSSNREQDTEAFF
TRBJ1-1	TRBV29-1	CSVGRQGQIYTEAFF
TRBJ1-1	TRBV5-1	CASSPTTGSNTEAFF
TRBJ2-2	TRBV20-1	CCARDLGSPLGTGELFF
TRBJ1-4	TRBV4-1	CASSRLGVSEKLFF
TRBJ2-3	TRBV14	CASSQDEDSGGSTDTQYF
TRBJ2-1	TRBV24-1	CATRPGPKANEQFF
TRBJ1-5	TRBV5-1	CASSLGGGFNQPQHF
TRBJ2-3	TRBV6-2/TRBV6-3	CASSYGRITDTQYF
TRBJ2-3	TRBV12-3/TRBV12-4	CASRTVDLDTQYF
TRBJ1-1	TRBV4-1	CASSTHMVGTEAFF
TRBJ2-7	TRBV5-1	CASSLVASGSYEQYF
TRBJ2-3	TRBV4-1	CASSQKSGGTDTQYF
TRBJ1-5	TRBV28	CASSRRAPWVPQHF
TRBJ2-1	TRBV9	CASSGEGWDTDNEQFF
TRBJ2-4	TRBV28	CASSLQGMDIQYF
TRBJ2-1	TRBV2	CASSDPSDGSSYNEQFF
TRBJ1-1	TRBV6-1	CASSRRGEAEAFF
TRBJ2-3	TRBV11-2	CASSLGSGDTQYF
TRBJ2-1	TRBV7-2	CASSLRTSGVYNEQFF
TRBJ2-7	TRBV10-3	CAISEPGTSGSYEQYF
TRBJ2-2	TRBV5-1	CASSVRGTNTGELFF
TRBJ1-3	TRBV5-1	CASSLIGISGNTIYF
TRBJ2-3	TRBV7-2	CASKTFPSTDTQYF
TRBJ2-3	TRBV28	CASSFTPAYMDTQYF
TRBJ2-1	TRBV28	CASSLYTSGRGNEQFF
TRBJ2-1	TRBV12-2	CASRLVDGYNEQFF
TRBJ2-1	TRBV6-5	CASSYAGTGAINEQFF
TRBJ1-4	TRBV5-1	CASNYGTGATNEKLFF
TRBJ1-6	TRBV3-1	CASSQDSGGERDSPLHF
TRBJ2-5	TRBV12-3/TRBV12-4	CASSALGTGGKTQYF
TRBJ2-1	TRBV20-1	CSARARSSGRAFYEQFF
TRBJ2-7	TRBV10-3	CAISERDGGDEQYF
TRBJ1-5	TRBV10-3	CATQAGGGNQPQHF
TRBJ2-5	TRBV6-1	CASSEGGILTETQYF
TRBJ2-3	TRBV5-1	CASSLVPGASADTQYF
TRBJ2-3	TRBV5-1	CASSLVASTGGTDTQYF
TRBJ2-7	TRBV10-3	CALRDRGSHEQYF
TRBJ2-3	TRBV14	CASSPGLGWTTDTQYF
TRBJ2-1	TRBV9	CASSLEGNRGDEQFF
TRBJ1-2	TRBV12-3/TRBV12-4	CASSLPTGGYGYTF
TRBJ2-2	TRBV5-1	CASSPGLAGGQNTGELFF
TRBJ1-5	TRBV27	CASSFTGSNQPQHF
TRBJ1-2	TRBV21-1	CASSKPGRNYGYTF
TRBJ2-1	TRBV3-1	CASSLTVNSYNEQFF
TRBJ2-7	TRBV11-3	CASSLAGPSYEQYF
TRBJ2-5	TRBV4-2	CASSQDGMIAETQYF
TRBJ2-4	TRBV2	CASSVEAVAKNIQYF
TRBJ2-6	TRBV27	CASRVMSGANVLTF